This TCR beta chain appears in the sequencing data of a study of cytomegalovirus exposure and HLA in healthy donors (dated by TCRdb to the late 2010s). A note on the overall study: An earlier analysis of fewer than 750 of the donors reported 250 to 350 Gb of sequence data and 95 million to 120 million unique TCR beta sequences obtained from some 170 million T cells. An early release that covered roughly 600 HLA-typed donors contained 300 to 350 gigabases of sequencing data and approximately 85 million unique TCR sequences. The genetic ancestry cluster associated with self-reported Caucasian donors included 65% to 90% of the roughly 400 genotyped donors. The study aimed to test whether signatures of past pathogen exposure could be identified by cataloging public T cell receptors. The study used immunosequencing to profile the T cell repertoires of hundreds of subjects and linked those repertoires to cytomegalovirus serostatus. Along with the 666-subject first cohort, a separate validation cohort of roughly 110 different subjects was used. The study combined high-throughput TCR immunosequencing, statistical association of individual TCRs with disease status, and machine learning to predict cytomegalovirus infection status. A later analysis re-analyzed previously published TCR beta repertoires from 650 to 800 donors and added high-resolution HLA genotyping to study TCR occurrence patterns. Rather than drawing on any new phenotypic data, the later analysis identified candidate immune exposures from TCR beta sequences and the way those sequences occurred across donors. An earlier analysis of some 500 of the donors applied high-throughput TCR beta sequencing to assess whether each TCR beta V gene segment acted as functional or pseudogenic. Donor age, sex, ethnicity and CMV serostatus were compiled together with the repertoire data. A later genetic analysis took genome-wide SNP genotypes for about 55% of the 666 donors and used that subset as a discovery cohort. All discovery cohort repertoires had been generated using a single sequencing platform. Both class I and class II loci were covered by HLA typing, at four-digit resolution. The number of typed donors differed by locus: about 629-630 for A, B, C, DRB1 and DQB1; about 520 for DQA1; approximately 610 for DPA1; and some 450 for DPB1. Several DR-DQ haplotypes were treated as single units for association and clustering because of strong linkage in the cohort. Across some 400 genotyped donors of the cohort, an average of 235,054 unique TCR beta nucleotide sequences per donor were sequenced, and around 20% of those sequences were non-productive.

The library was made by the immunoSEQ multiplex PCR assay. The multiplex PCR relied on a mix of 60 forward primers for TCR Vbeta segments and 13 reverse primers for TCR Jbeta segments. Amplification of the CDR3 region of rearranged TCR beta genes was performed with a multiplex PCR assay on genomic DNA. Amplified TCR beta libraries were sequenced as 87-base-pair reads on the Illumina HiSeq System. The original pipeline was this. In a later analysis, roughly 80 million unique TCR beta chains were counted across the 500 to 700 repertoires, and roughly 11 million of these chains were shared by at least two donors. To remove PCR and sequencing errors, raw reads were error-corrected and collapsed into unique sequences using a nearest-neighbor algorithm that merged closely related sequences. CDR3 sequences were aligned to IMGT reference sequences to assign V, D and J gene segments. For a sequence to be retained, a match of at least six nucleotides was required to both a V gene segment and a J gene segment. Rearrangements were called productive when the CDR3 lacked stop codons and stayed in frame with V and J; all others were non-productive. Following IMGT convention, CDR3 was defined as the stretch from the second conserved V-encoded cysteine up to the conserved J-encoded phenylalanine. Sequences without an unambiguous match to a single V gene segment were excluded from the earlier analysis of 500 to 700 of the donors. In an earlier analysis of 587 of the donors, V segments were called functional above 56.7% productive rearrangements and were called segregating when the between-donor standard deviation exceeded 5%. A statistical classification framework was built for diagnosing cytomegalovirus status from the catalog of TCR beta chain sequences. V and J gene assignment, in a later analysis, came from comparing TCR nucleotide sequences with IMGT/GENE-DB human TR gene sequences. A later analysis assigned CDR3 sequences and most-parsimonious VDJ recombination scenarios with the TCRdist pipeline. In a later analysis, every TCR beta chain was defined by the combination of its CDR3 amino acid sequence and its V-gene family, and reads without a unique V-gene family were dropped. As a way to deal with suspected cross-contamination and a sequencing artifact, a later analysis dropped 450 to 700 nucleotide sequences that were highly shared and had low generation probability. In a later analysis, a clonal expansion index was calculated for each public chain from normalized within-repertoire ranks of inferred template counts. In a later analysis, generation probabilities were computed with a VDJ recombination model fitted to out-of-frame rearrangements, and the resulting probabilities were checked against IGoR. Hypergeometric tests were used in a later analysis to score TCR-TCR, TCR-HLA and TCR-CMV co-occurrence, with a repertoire-size bias correction applied to the TCR pairs. A later analysis estimated false discovery rates by permuting HLA or CMV assignments 20 times. In a later analysis, co-occurring TCRs were grouped using DBSCAN, and TCRdist sequence similarity was added for clustering within HLA-allele-positive subsets. For co-occurrence clustering, repertoires with fewer than 30,000 or more than 120,000 public chains were excluded, along with five repertoires with anomalous nucleotide sharing. TCRdb's version of the immuneACCESS table is confined to in-frame rearrangements and falls short of the full clone set. An unresolved V gene accounts for under half of the shortfall where checked; the remainder is of unknown origin. D and trimming come from the DNA, and the V and J calls and clone size come from that table. For this sample there are 100,000 or so clones; 65% to 85% appear just once. The top ten hold 5.5% to 7% of the sample.

On this clone itself: It has no known antigen specificity. Base qualities are not at hand, and no much larger clone is one base apart.

From the cysteine up to the phenylalanine, the CDR3 has a length of 12 residues. Only the CDR3 portion is preserved as DNA: 36 bases, with reading frame beginning at the first base. For CDR1 and CDR2, the germline V gene lists MDHEN and SYDVKM. Trimmed from V: 8 bases; trimmed from J: 6 bases; junction bases lacking a gene match: 5. The cohort was made up of around 720 healthy bone marrow donors. At the time of sampling, all cohort members were nominally healthy, though unrecorded immune exposures were likely present. The donor tested CMV seronegative, placing the donor among the 350 or so seronegative members of the cohort. A peripheral blood sample was collected from each donor, and TCR beta sequencing was performed on peripheral blood mononuclear cells. Genomic DNA was extracted from the blood cell samples with the Qiagen DNeasy Blood Extraction Kit. The full study reports these points: Broadly in line with IMGT annotations, most TCR beta V segments showed up in productive rearrangements about 87% or about 30% of the time in an earlier analysis of around 600 of the donors. Some IMGT-functional V segments, including TRBV6-2 and TRBV6-3, could not be distinguished by the 87-base-pair reads and were therefore excluded. According to a later genetic analysis, donors in an Asian-associated ancestry cluster had fewer N-insertions in productive TCRs than the approximately 610-donor mean. Most TCR sequences were observed very rarely across donors, whereas some public TCRs were present in many individuals. Because HLA typing was unavailable for some donors at each locus, only the typed subset was used in association tests. This cohort had only TCR beta chains sequenced, and the lack of alpha or paired-chain data limited which features could be detected. According to a later analysis, most CMV-associated TCR beta chains appeared to be HLA-restricted, and the HLA associations seemed to be driven largely by CMV exposure. A further reported finding was that TCR beta sequences accurately predicted the HLA-A and HLA-B alleles for most subjects in the first cohort. In the study, 150 to 200 TCR beta chains were listed as associated with cytomegalovirus. For the cohort, immune exposure information was limited to CMV serostatus. The earlier analysis of around 600 of the donors excluded 15 to 20 rarely observed V segments, including chromosome 9 orphons, because counts were too low. A later analysis found that TCR association rates varied across HLA loci, with DRB1 alleles showing the most associated TCRs and HLA-C alleles the fewest. In a later analysis, several top co-occurrence clusters were reported to appear linked to parvovirus B19, influenza, CMV and Epstein-Barr virus. In a later genetic analysis, a missense DCLRE1C variant was associated with V-gene and J-gene trimming of TCR beta chains, and the association was replicated in an independent cohort. In both the original and validation cohorts, the classifier was reported to diagnose cytomegalovirus status with high specificity and sensitivity. In a later analysis, about 16,000 TCR beta sequences were associated with specific HLA alleles at a false discovery rate of 0.05. Strong co-occurrence of HLA alleles, especially DR and DQ, made assigning TCR associations to individual alleles difficult. Correlated functional status among segregating V segments might reflect linkage disequilibrium, but an unknown experimental factor could not be ruled out. The presence/absence analyses assumed that sequencing depth was roughly uniform across donors, and that assumption may not be true. Three of the identified cytomegalovirus-associated TCR beta chains were confirmed in vitro to be specific for cytomegalovirus antigens. In a later analysis, HLA-associated TCR beta chains showed more clonal expansion and lower generation probabilities than non-associated chains that were equally common. The sequencing pipeline was judged likely to have produced a cluster of highly shared sequence variants as a technical artifact. It was suggested by the authors that the approach could potentially be generalized to other disease states and immunological phenotypes.

Sequenced input: PBMCs. The receptor was derived from a man between 18 and 35 years old in good health and CMV-seronegative. Recombination connected TRBV28 to TRBJ2-3; TRBD2 matches 7 bases in the middle. The CDR3 region reads CASSGGEDTQYF. Read as DNA, the sequence is TGTGCCAGCTCGGGGGGTGAGGATACGCAGTATTTT.